One and the same sample provided the 24 T cell receptor beta chains below, sequenced in a study of T cell responses to AZD1222 COVID-19 vaccine. Sequencing used immunoSEQ multiplex PCR; TCRdb keeps in-frame clones, though not all of them. The sample records 150,000 to 200,000 clones, about 90% being singletons. Sample: peripheral blood, taken on day 0 of MenACWY control vaccination. The receptors shown here come from an adult in good health.

J is TRBJ2-7 and V is TRBV10-3; D call uncertain. V lost 3 bases and J lost 4, with 16 bases in between. CDR1 and CDR2 (germline): ENHRY, SYGVKD. CDR3 length: 15 amino acids. The CDR3 nucleotides are TGTGCCATCAGTGACCGAAAGGGATTCGTGTACGAGCAGTACTTC. It codes for CAISDRKGFVYEQYF.

The chain has TRBV20-1 and TRBJ2-7, with D perhaps matching TRBD2 (6 bases). The germline V gene has CDR1 DFQATT and CDR2 SNEGSKA (reference sequence). This CDR3 region has 11 residues. V shed 5 bases and J shed 7 bases, with 12 bases lying between them. CDR3 in amino acids: CSAVPGTEQYF. CDR3 sequence (DNA): TGCAGTGCTGTACCCGGGACTGAGCAGTACTTC.

Here the CDR3 reads CASTAGTGADNEQFF. Written as DNA, the CDR3 is TGTGCCAGCACCGCCGGGACAGGGGCGGACAATGAGCAGTTCTTC. The rearrangement joins TRBV27 to TRBJ2-1; 10 bases are shared with TRBD1. Germline CDR1 and CDR2: MNHEY and SMNVEV (reference sequence). The junction had 8 bases not matched to a gene; V was cut back by 7 bases and J by 5 bases. The CDR3 sequence is 15 residues long.

This clone has only one observation. This chain links TRBV9 with TRBJ1-2, with TRBD1 identical over 9 bases. Germline loops: CDR1 SGDLS, CDR2 YYNGEE. The CDR3 runs to 17 residues. Trimming removed 4 bases from V and 3 bases from J; junction bases left unmatched: 13. CDR3 protein: CASSTGQGNPLYYGYTF. In DNA, the CDR3 is TGTGCCAGCAGCACTGGACAGGGGAACCCTTTGTACTATGGCTACACCTTC. Full variable domain (outside the CDR3, taken from reference TRBV9 and TRBJ1-2): DSGVTQTPKHLITATGQRVTLRCSPRSGDLSVYWYQQSLDQGLQFLIQYYNGEERAKGNILERFSAQQFPDLHSELNLSSLELGDSALYFCASSTGQGNPLYYGYTFGSGTRLTVV.

This chain links TRBV6-5 with TRBJ2-7; 7 nucleotides match TRBD1. Trimming removed 6 bases from V and 4 bases from J; junction bases left unmatched: 9. The CDR3 runs to 14 residues. Germline V gene sequence: CDR1 MNHEY, CDR2 SVGAGI. The CDR3 sequence: CASSPGQVQYEQYF. The CDR3 nucleotides read TGTGCCAGCAGCCCCGGACAGGTCCAATACGAGCAGTACTTC.

This CDR3 reads CASSQSFKPLARHGENEQYF. CDR3 nucleotide sequence: TGCGCCAGCAGTCAATCCTTTAAGCCGTTAGCAAGACATGGAGAGAACGAGCAGTACTTC. The rearrangement joins TRBV23-1 to TRBJ2-7; D unresolved. TRBV23-1 is classed as an ORF, of uncertain function. V was pared by 0 bases and J by 5 bases, with 29 bases between. The CDR3 is made up of 20 amino acids.

The chain recombines TRBV30 with TRBJ1-5; TRBD1 is a possible D gene (6 bases). Germline lookup yields CDR1 GTSNPN and CDR2 SVGIG (reference sequence). Trimming pared 2 bases from V and 7 bases from J, leaving 12 bases between. The CDR3 is 13 residues long. Here the CDR3 DNA reads TGTGCCTGGAGTAATCAGGGGAACCAGCCCCAGCATTTT. Translating gives CAWSNQGNQPQHF.

V is TRBV28 and J is TRBJ1-4, with D uncertain. The germline gives CDR1 MDHEN, CDR2 SYDVKM. The V and J ends lost 6 bases and 11 bases respectively, with 16 bases between them. The CDR3 totals 13 residues. This CDR3 is CASRTLIGGKLFF. CDR3 DNA: TGTGCCAGCAGAACACTCATCGGTGGTAAACTGTTTTTT.

CDR3 residues: CASSFRQINTEAFF. In DNA, the CDR3 is TGTGCCAGCAGTTTTAGGCAAATTAACACTGAAGCTTTCTTT. The chain employs TRBV28 and TRBJ1-1, with no clear D. This CDR3 spans 14 amino acids. V lost 3 bases and J lost 2, with 10 bases in between. CDR1 and CDR2 (germline): MDHEN, SYDVKM.

The CDR3 reads CASSYYRLQGFDEQYF. The CDR3 DNA reads as TGTGCCAGCAGTTACTACCGTCTACAGGGCTTTGACGAGCAGTACTTC. V gene TRBV6-2 or TRBV6-3 combines with J gene TRBJ2-7; D perhaps matches TRBD1 (6 bases). This CDR3 contains 16 residues. Looked up from germline, CDR1 is MNHEY and CDR2 is SVGEGT. The V end lost 1 base, the J end lost 5 bases, and 18 bases lay between the germline ends.

V and J are TRBV7-2 and TRBJ1-5, with 11 positions matching TRBD1. Trimming took 2 bases from V and 3 from J; bases not matched to a gene: 3. CDR3 length: 16 residues. CDR1 is SGHTA, CDR2 FQGNSA, per germline. The CDR3 spells CASSLHGQGANQPQHF. The CDR3 coding sequence is TGTGCCAGCAGCTTACACGGACAGGGGGCCAATCAGCCCCAGCATTTT.

The rearrangement links TRBV5-5 to TRBJ2-3; 10 nucleotides line up with TRBD2. The CDR3 totals 16 residues. J was trimmed by 2 bases and V by 0 bases; bases with no gene match: 3. Germline values: CDR1 SGHKS, CDR2 YYEKEE (reference sequence). CDR3 in amino acids: CASSLGLAGSTDTQYF. In nucleotides, the CDR3 is TGTGCCAGCAGCTTGGGACTAGCGGGCTCCACAGATACGCAGTATTTT.

This clone was recorded a few times. The V and J genes are TRBV28 and TRBJ2-7; 11 bases map to TRBD2. J was trimmed by 7 bases and V by 3 bases; bases with no gene match: 5. CDR3 length: 14 amino acids. The germline gives CDR1 MDHEN, CDR2 SYDVKM. DNA for the CDR3: TGTGCCAGCAGTTTGACGACTAGCGGGGAAGAGCAGTACTTC. It translates to CASSLTTSGEEQYF.

The CDR3 DNA is TGTGCCAGCAGCGTAGAAACTCCCGGGACCGCGGAAGGGGTCACCATATATTTT. Translation: CASSVETPGTAEGVTIYF. This rearrangement joins TRBV9 to TRBJ1-3, with a tentative D call TRBD1 (5 bases). The germline V gene has CDR1 SGDLS and CDR2 YYNGEE. This CDR3 is built from 18 residues. The V end lost 0 bases, the J end lost 9 bases, and 25 bases lay between the germline ends.

The chain is built from TRBV19 and TRBJ1-1; no clear D gene. Germline V CDR1 and CDR2: LNHDA, SQIVND (reference sequence). V was shortened by 8 bases and J by 1 base, with 11 bases between the two germline ends. The CDR3 length is 13 residues. DNA of the CDR3: TGTGCCAGTTCCCGGGCCCAGAACACTGAAGCTTTCTTT. This encodes CASSRAQNTEAFF.

The chain employs TRBV12-3 or TRBV12-4 and TRBJ1-1; D not certain. The CDR3 totals 13 residues. The V end was cut by 3 bases, the J end by 2 bases, with 7 bases between. CDR3 amino acids: CASSLRVNTEAFF. The CDR3 DNA follows: TGTGCCAGCAGTTTGCGGGTTAACACTGAAGCTTTCTTT.

The gene calls are TRBV29-1 and TRBJ2-7; D is perhaps TRBD2 (5 bases). This CDR3 is 14 amino acids long. Germline lookup yields CDR1 SQVTM and CDR2 ANQGSEA. V lost 2 bases to trimming and J lost 2 bases, with 13 bases between them. The CDR3 coding sequence is TGCAGCGTTGAAACGGGTGAGGGAACCTACGAGCAGTACTTC. It encodes CSVETGEGTYEQYF.

V and J are TRBV28 and TRBJ2-2; 9 nucleotides align to TRBD2. The germline V gene encodes CDR1 MDHEN and CDR2 SYDVKM. This CDR3 is built from 14 residues. The J segment lost 6 bases and the V segment lost 4 bases, leaving 3 bases of the junction unmatched. This CDR3 reads CASSSSGAPGELFF. As DNA, the CDR3 is TGTGCCAGCAGTTCTAGCGGGGCCCCCGGGGAGCTGTTTTTT.

Written as DNA, the CDR3 is TGTGCCATCAGTGAGATAGCGGGAGGTGAGACCCAGTACTTC. As protein: CAISEIAGGETQYF. The chain couples TRBV10-3 to TRBJ2-5, with 10 bases lining up with TRBD2. Trimming took 2 bases from V and 5 from J; bases not matched to a gene: 2. The CDR3 runs to 14 residues. In germline, CDR1 is ENHRY, CDR2 SYGVKD.

V and J are TRBV10-3 and TRBJ2-3; perhaps TRBD2 as D (7 bases). CDR1 is ENHRY, CDR2 SYGVKD, per germline. The CDR3 length is 15 residues. V lost 4 bases to trimming and J lost 2 bases, with 13 bases between them. CDR3: CAISGLAGATDTQYF. The CDR3 DNA reads TGTGCCATCAGTGGACTAGCAGGGGCCACAGATACGCAGTATTTT.

The chain recombines TRBV5-1 with TRBJ2-2; no clear D gene. CDR3 length: 11 amino acids. Germline CDR1 SGHRS, CDR2 YFSETQ. Between the trimmed V and J ends, which lost 7 bases and 7 bases, there was a span of 8 bases. In nucleotides, the CDR3 is TGCGCCAGCGGTTCAGGCGGGGAGCTGTTTTTT. Protein: CASGSGGELFF.

In DNA form, the CDR3 reads TGTGCCAGCAGCTTAGGGGACAGAGTTAACTATGGCTACACCTTC. This sequence encodes CASSLGDRVNYGYTF. This sequence joins TRBV13 and TRBJ1-2; tentatively, D is TRBD1 (6 bases). V was clipped by 0 bases and J by 1 base, with 9 bases between them. The CDR3 extends over 15 amino acids. CDR1 is PRHDT and CDR2 is FYEKMQ in the germline V gene (reference sequence).

The rearrangement joins TRBV27 to TRBJ2-5, with D tentatively TRBD1 (6 bases). CDR1 is MNHEY, CDR2 SMNVEV, per germline (reference sequence). This CDR3 has 13 amino acids. V gave up 4 bases and J gave up 5 bases, with 11 bases separating them. The CDR3 sequence: CASSWGRGETQYF. As DNA, the CDR3 is TGTGCCAGCAGTTGGGGCAGGGGTGAGACCCAGTACTTC.

This rearrangement joins TRBV4-3 to TRBJ1-1; the D gene is possibly TRBD1 (5 bases). V was clipped by 0 bases and J by 5 bases, with 10 bases between them. Germline CDR1 reads LGHNA; CDR2 reads YSLEER. The CDR3 is made up of 14 amino acids. CDR3 sequence: CASSQDWGGTEAFF. The CDR3 DNA follows: TGCGCCAGCAGCCAAGATTGGGGGGGTACTGAAGCTTTCTTT.